Presented here are 6 T cell receptor beta chains from one specimen sequenced in a study of blood T cell repertoires in COVID-19. The table came from immunoSEQ multiplex PCR; TCRdb's copy has only in-frame clones and leaves some out. The profile covers 230,000 or so clones, with 80% to 85% appearing a single time and around 20% taken by the ten largest. The sample comprised peripheral blood. These receptors originate from a man between 25 and 39 years old with active or convalescent COVID-19.

This chain joins TRBV7-9 and TRBJ2-2; D may be TRBD2 (6 bases). Trimming cost V 2 bases and J 2 bases, with 9 bases left between them. CDR1 SEHNR and CDR2 FQNEAQ come from the germline V gene (reference sequence). The CDR3 length is 15 residues. The CDR3 DNA reads TGTGCCAGCAGCTTATCTAGCGCTAACACCGGGGAGCTGTTTTTT. Its protein product is CASSLSSANTGELFF.

This chain joins TRBV28 and TRBJ2-7, with D perhaps matching TRBD1 (6 bases). Germline V CDR1 and CDR2: MDHEN, SYDVKM. V dropped 8 bases and J dropped 4 bases, with 12 bases sitting between them. This CDR3 has 12 amino acids. CDR3 bases: TGTGCCAGCCAGGGGAAGGTTTACGAGCAGTACTTC. Protein sequence: CASQGKVYEQYF.

The chain couples TRBV3-1 (or the pseudogene TRBV3-2) to TRBJ2-3; weak D call: TRBD2 (5 bases). Trimming removed 1 base from V and 7 bases from J, with 12 bases in between. The V gene's germline CDR1 is LGHDT and CDR2 YNNKEL (reference sequence). This CDR3 comprises 14 residues. CDR3 nucleotide sequence: TGTGCCAGCAGCCAAGCTCTAGACTATAATACGCAGTATTTT. Amino acids: CASSQALDYNTQYF.

As regards this clone: Other DNA sequences in this sample translate to the same CDR3. This chain links TRBV28 with TRBJ2-3; TRBD1 matches at 7 bases. This CDR3 is built from 12 residues. V was clipped by 5 bases and J by 6 bases; unmatched bases: 2. Germline CDR1 is MDHEN and CDR2 is SYDVKM. The CDR3 DNA sequence: TGTGCCAGCAGTCCCAGGGGGGATACGCAGTATTTT. It yields the protein CASSPRGDTQYF.

The chain joins TRBV18 to TRBJ2-6, with no clear D. Trimming removed 3 bases from V and 0 bases from J, with 12 bases in between. CDR1 and CDR2 from the germline V gene are KGHSH and LQKENI. The CDR3 is made up of 17 amino acids. CDR3 sequence reads: CASSPQTMSSGANVLTF. In DNA, the CDR3 is TGTGCCAGCTCACCTCAAACTATGAGCTCTGGGGCCAACGTCCTGACTTTC.

This chain uses TRBV12-5 with TRBJ1-2; 9 positions agree with TRBD1. The V gene end was trimmed by 6 bases and the J gene end by 0 bases; junction bases not matched to a gene: 5. CDR3 length: 15 amino acids. From germline, CDR1 is LGHNT and CDR2 FRNRAP. CDR3 in DNA: TGTGCTAGTGGGATCGACAGGGGGGCTAACTATGGCTACACCTTC. Amino acid sequence: CASGIDRGANYGYTF.